Listed here are 19 T cell receptor beta chains from one sample, sequenced in a study of CD8+ T cells in alopecia areata. Sequencing used cDNA as its template, made by extracting RNA and reverse transcribing it. Generated by immunoSEQ multiplex PCR, the TCRdb table keeps only in-frame clones and is missing some. The sample shows approximately 210,000 clones, 60% of them seen only once. Noted treatment: oral pan-JAK inhibitor, 5-10 mg twice daily. The sample here was CD4+ T cells sorted from blood, taken at week 24, from a patient treated with tofacitinib. The origin of the receptors is a human donor with alopecia areata.

This rearrangement joins TRBV29-1 to TRBJ1-1; D perhaps matches TRBD1 (5 bases). V gave up 3 bases and J gave up 4 bases, with 18 bases separating them. Germline V gene sequence: CDR1 SQVTM, CDR2 ANQGSEA. The CDR3 is 15 amino acids. CDR3 in DNA: TGCAGCGTTGATAGTGGGGGAGGTCGTTTCACTGAAGCTTTCTTT. Its protein product is CSVDSGGGRFTEAFF.

In its sample, this clone was seen once. The V gene is TRBV29-1, the J gene TRBJ1-1; TRBD1 aligns across 7 bases. The CDR3 totals 13 residues. J was trimmed by 2 bases and V by 6 bases; bases with no gene match: 6. CDR1 is SQVTM and CDR2 is ANQGSEA in the germline V gene. The CDR3 region has the DNA TGCAGCGTCGCGGACAGGTACAACACTGAAGCTTTCTTT. This codes for CSVADRYNTEAFF.

This chain joins TRBV30 and TRBJ1-5, with D maybe TRBD1 (5 bases). Germline V gene sequence: CDR1 GTSNPN, CDR2 SVGIG (reference sequence). V was clipped by 5 bases and J by 2 bases, with 13 bases between them. The length of the CDR3 is 14 residues. CDR3 DNA: TGTGCCTGGGTGGACAAATTAGGCAATCAGCCCCAGCATTTT. Amino acids: CAWVDKLGNQPQHF.

The CDR3 DNA is TGCAGCGTTGTATTTTCAGAGACCCAGTACTTC. It is translated as CSVVFSETQYF. This rearrangement joins TRBV29-1 to TRBJ2-5; the D is unclear. The CDR3 runs to 11 residues. From germline, CDR1 is SQVTM and CDR2 ANQGSEA. V lost 4 bases, J lost 4 bases, and 7 bases lay in between. Combining the CDR3 with reference TRBV29-1 and TRBJ2-5 gives the whole variable domain SAVISQKPSRDICQRGTSLTIQCQVDSQVTMMFWYRQQPGQSLTLIATANQGSEATYESGFVIDKFPISRPNLTFSTLTVSNMSPEDSSIYLCSVVFSETQYFGPGTRLLVL.

The chain couples TRBV30 to TRBJ1-1; no definite D call. The CDR3 spans 14 residues. CDR1 is GTSNPN and CDR2 is SVGIG in the germline V gene (reference sequence). Trimming left V 2 bases short and J 9 bases short, with 19 bases between. CDR3 amino acids: CAWSRETGVWKAFF. The CDR3 DNA follows: TGTGCCTGGAGTAGGGAGACTGGCGTGTGGAAAGCTTTCTTT.

In nucleotides, the CDR3 is TGTGCCAGCAGCTTTAGCGGCGAGCAGTTCTTC. Its protein product is CASSFSGEQFF. The gene calls are TRBV11-2 and TRBJ2-1, with D perhaps matching TRBD2 (6 bases). CDR3 size: 11 residues. V was cut by 3 bases and J by 10 bases, with 7 bases left in between. Germline V gene data show CDR1 as SGHAT and CDR2 as FQNNGV.

This clone was seen more than once but under ten times. The rearrangement uses TRBV11-2 and TRBJ2-3; 9 nucleotides align to TRBD2. V dropped 1 base and J dropped 1; count of bases not matched to a gene: 3. The CDR3 runs to 16 residues. Germline-derived CDR1 and CDR2 are SGHAT and FQNNGV. In DNA, the CDR3 is TGTGCCAGCAGCTTAGTAGCTAGCGGGGGCACAGATACGCAGTATTTT. It specifies CASSLVASGGTDTQYF. Variable domain in full (rest from reference TRBV11-2 and TRBJ2-3): EAGVAQSPRYKIIEKRQSVAFWCNPISGHATLYWYQQILGQGPKLLIQFQNNGVVDDSQLPKDRFSAERLKGVDSTLKIQPAKLEDSAVYLCASSLVASGGTDTQYFGPGTRLTVL.

The chain joins TRBV27 to TRBJ1-4; no clear D. The ends were cut back, 6 bases at V and 0 bases at J, with 14 bases in the middle. Germline V CDR1 and CDR2: MNHEY, SMNVEV (reference sequence). The CDR3 contains 16 residues. Written as DNA, the CDR3 is TGTGCCAGCAGAGGTGGGCACCGGACAACTAATGAAAAACTGTTTTTT. Translating it yields CASRGGHRTTNEKLFF.

The chain recombines TRBV30 with TRBJ1-2; D is uncertain. CDR3 length equals 14 residues. Trimming cost V 1 base and J 2 bases, with 11 bases left between them. Germline lookup yields CDR1 GTSNPN and CDR2 SVGIG (reference sequence). The CDR3 DNA is TGTGCCTGGAGTGAGGCCAACCGAAACTATGGCTACACCTTC. It translates to CAWSEANRNYGYTF.

This chain uses TRBV6-5 with TRBJ2-7; the D is unclear. V lost 5 bases and J lost 3, with 8 bases in between. Per the germline V gene, CDR1 is MNHEY and CDR2 is SVGAGI. This CDR3 is 12 amino acids long. The CDR3 loop is CASSQTDYEQYF. DNA for the CDR3: TGTGCCAGCAGTCAAACAGACTACGAGCAGTACTTC.

This rearrangement joins TRBV28 to TRBJ2-6, with 8 positions matching TRBD1. V shed 5 bases, J shed 2 bases, and the junction held 8 bases outside the gene matches. The CDR3 extends over 17 amino acids. Germline lookup yields CDR1 MDHEN and CDR2 SYDVKM. Here the CDR3 DNA reads TGTGCCAGCAGTCCTCGGACAGGGTTTACTGGGGCCAACGTCCTGACTTTC. Protein product: CASSPRTGFTGANVLTF.

This chain links TRBV18 with TRBJ2-1, with D possibly matching TRBD1 (5 bases). There are 15 residues in the CDR3. Looked up from germline, CDR1 is KGHSH and CDR2 is LQKENI. V lost 2 bases and J lost 7, with 15 bases in between. The CDR3 reads CASSPLAGMGNEQFF. In DNA form, the CDR3 reads TGTGCCAGCTCACCATTGGCAGGGATGGGGAATGAGCAGTTCTTC.

This sequence joins TRBV7-2 and TRBJ1-1, with D maybe TRBD1 (6 bases). Germline V lookup: CDR1 SGHTA, CDR2 FQGNSA. Trimming removed 5 bases at V and 1 base at J, with 14 bases between. The CDR3 contains 15 residues. CDR3 protein: CASSPSAGANTEAFF. CDR3 bases: TGTGCCAGCAGCCCTAGCGCGGGGGCGAACACTGAAGCTTTCTTT.

The rearrangement uses TRBV27 and TRBJ2-2; D gene ambiguous. Germline V gene lookup returns CDR1 MNHEY and CDR2 SMNVEV (reference sequence). V lost 3 bases, J lost 7 bases, and 9 bases lay in between. The CDR3 runs to 13 residues. The CDR3 region has the DNA TGTGCCAGCAGTTTTGTTCCCAACGGGGAGCTGTTTTTT. Encoded protein: CASSFVPNGELFF.

The chain combines TRBV5-1 with TRBJ2-5; D is possibly TRBD1 or TRBD2 (5 bases each). Germline V lookup: CDR1 SGHRS, CDR2 YFSETQ. Between the trimmed V and J ends, which lost 2 bases and 2 bases, there was a span of 7 bases. This CDR3 contains 13 residues. The CDR3 region is CASSFGGQETQYF. In DNA form, the CDR3 reads TGCGCCAGCAGCTTTGGGGGTCAAGAGACCCAGTACTTC.

The genes are TRBV7-9 and TRBJ2-1; D gene ambiguous. V was shortened by 6 bases and J by 6 bases, with 24 bases between the two germline ends. Germline CDR1 is SEHNR and CDR2 is FQNEAQ (reference sequence). This CDR3 has 17 amino acids. DNA for the CDR3: TGTGCCAGCAGACGCCTGGGAATAGCCAATTCTCCCAATGAGCAGTTCTTC. Its translation is CASRRLGIANSPNEQFF.

The rearrangement links TRBV9 to TRBJ2-3; TRBD2 is a possible D gene (5 bases). The germline V and J ends were trimmed by 0 bases and 0 bases, with 11 bases remaining between them. CDR1 and CDR2 from the germline V gene are SGDLS and YYNGEE. The CDR3 extends over 16 amino acids. As DNA, the CDR3 is TGTGCCAGCAGCGTAGGTATTGGGAGAAGCACAGATACGCAGTATTTT. This gives the protein CASSVGIGRSTDTQYF.

This clone has a handful of counts. The chain's CDR3 is CASSLEAGGTEAFF. The CDR3 DNA reads TGTGCCAGCAGCCTAGAGGCAGGGGGTACTGAAGCTTTCTTT. V is TRBV14 and J is TRBJ1-1; 7 nucleotides line up with TRBD1. This CDR3 contains 14 residues. Per germline, CDR1 SGHDN and CDR2 FVKESK. Germline trimming cut 4 bases from V and 5 bases from J; bases unmatched to any gene: 7.

The V call is TRBV29-1, the J call TRBJ1-2; D is undetermined. Germline V gene sequence: CDR1 SQVTM, CDR2 ANQGSEA. CDR3 length: 14 residues. V shed 0 bases and J shed 4 bases, with 12 bases lying between them. DNA for the CDR3: TGCAGCGTTGAAGATCGGGCAGGCCTCTATGGCTACACCTTC. Translating gives CSVEDRAGLYGYTF.